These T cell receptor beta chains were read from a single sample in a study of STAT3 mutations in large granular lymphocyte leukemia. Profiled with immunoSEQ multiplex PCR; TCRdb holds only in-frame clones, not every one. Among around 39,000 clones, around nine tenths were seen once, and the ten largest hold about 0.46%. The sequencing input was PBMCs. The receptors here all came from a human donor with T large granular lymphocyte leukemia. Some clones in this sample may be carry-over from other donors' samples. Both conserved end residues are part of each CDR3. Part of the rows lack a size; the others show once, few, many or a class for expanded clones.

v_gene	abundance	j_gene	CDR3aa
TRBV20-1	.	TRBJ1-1	CSAGANTEAFF
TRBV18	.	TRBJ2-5	CASSPRSGGGKETQYF
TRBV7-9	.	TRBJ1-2	CASSSPSGYTF
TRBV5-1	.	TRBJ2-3	CASRLAGITDTQYF
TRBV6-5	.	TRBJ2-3	CASRKKDTQYF
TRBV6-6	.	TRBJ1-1	CASSDPLVKNTEAFF
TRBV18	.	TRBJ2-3	CASSSLAGVSTDTQYF
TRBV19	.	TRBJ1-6	CASSIRGRVPNSPLHF
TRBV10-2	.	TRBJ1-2	CASSEQPRGNYGYTF
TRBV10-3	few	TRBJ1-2	CATGSESGDNYGYTF
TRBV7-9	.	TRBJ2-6	CASRPFGAADSGANVLTF
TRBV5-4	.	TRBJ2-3	CASSFHGGEDTQYF
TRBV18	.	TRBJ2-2	CASSPRQRDTGELFF
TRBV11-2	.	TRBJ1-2	CASSLLRDGNTVNYGYTF
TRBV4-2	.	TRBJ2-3	CASSHPGLAGSTDTQYF